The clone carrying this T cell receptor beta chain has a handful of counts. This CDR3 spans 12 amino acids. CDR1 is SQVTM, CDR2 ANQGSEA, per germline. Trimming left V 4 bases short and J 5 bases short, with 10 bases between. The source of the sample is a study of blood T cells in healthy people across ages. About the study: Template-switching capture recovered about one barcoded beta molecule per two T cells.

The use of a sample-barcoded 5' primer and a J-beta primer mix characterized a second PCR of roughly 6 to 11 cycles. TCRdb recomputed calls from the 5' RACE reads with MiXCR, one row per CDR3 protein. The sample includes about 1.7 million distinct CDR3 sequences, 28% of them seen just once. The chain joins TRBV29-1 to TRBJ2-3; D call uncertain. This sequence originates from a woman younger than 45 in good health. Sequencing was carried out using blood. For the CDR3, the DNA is TGCAGCGTTGGGACCTCGGGAGATACGCAGTATTTT. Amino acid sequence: CSVGTSGDTQYF.